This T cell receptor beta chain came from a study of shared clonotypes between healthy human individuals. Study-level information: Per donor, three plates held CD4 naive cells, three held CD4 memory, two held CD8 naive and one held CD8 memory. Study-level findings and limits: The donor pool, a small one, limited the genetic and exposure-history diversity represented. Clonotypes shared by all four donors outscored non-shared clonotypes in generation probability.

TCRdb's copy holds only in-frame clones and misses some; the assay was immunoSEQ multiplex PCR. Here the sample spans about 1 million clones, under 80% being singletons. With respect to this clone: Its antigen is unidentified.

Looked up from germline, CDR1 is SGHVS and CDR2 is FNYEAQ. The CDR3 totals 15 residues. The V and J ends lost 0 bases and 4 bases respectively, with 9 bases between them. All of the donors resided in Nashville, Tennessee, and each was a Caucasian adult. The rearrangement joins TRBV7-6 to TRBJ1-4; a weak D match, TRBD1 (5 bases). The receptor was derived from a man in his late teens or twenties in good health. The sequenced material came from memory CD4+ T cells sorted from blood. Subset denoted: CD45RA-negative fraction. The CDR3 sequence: CASSLAGQGNEKLFF. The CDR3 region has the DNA TGTGCCAGCAGCTTAGCGGGGCAGGGTAATGAAAAACTGTTTTTT.